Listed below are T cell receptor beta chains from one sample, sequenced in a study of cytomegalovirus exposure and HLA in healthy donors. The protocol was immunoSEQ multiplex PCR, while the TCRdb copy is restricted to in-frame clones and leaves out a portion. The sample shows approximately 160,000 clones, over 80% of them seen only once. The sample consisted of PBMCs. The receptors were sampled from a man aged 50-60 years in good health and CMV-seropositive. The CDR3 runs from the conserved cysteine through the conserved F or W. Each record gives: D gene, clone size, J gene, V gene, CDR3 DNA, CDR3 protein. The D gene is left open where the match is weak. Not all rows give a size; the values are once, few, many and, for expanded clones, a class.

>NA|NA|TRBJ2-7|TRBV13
TGTGCCAGCAGCTTCTTTTTCAGAAATCAAGCCTACGAGCAGTACTTC
CASSFFFRNQAYEQYF
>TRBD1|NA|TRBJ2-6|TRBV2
TGTGCCGGGGGGGGGACAGGGGTCTCTGGGGCCAACGTCCTGACTTTC
CAGGGTGVSGANVLTF
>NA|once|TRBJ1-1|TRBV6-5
TGTGCCAGCAGGCAAACAGGGAAGGGAGAAGCTTTCTTT
CASRQTGKGEAFF
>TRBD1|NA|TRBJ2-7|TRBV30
TGTGCCTGGAGAGCGGACAGGGTGGACGAGCAGTACTTC
CAWRADRVDEQYF
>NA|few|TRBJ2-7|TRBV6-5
TGTGCCAGCAGTTACTCGGGGCAGAGCTACGAGCAGTACTTC
CASSYSGQSYEQYF
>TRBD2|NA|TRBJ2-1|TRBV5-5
TGTGCCAGCAGCTTTCCGGGACTAGCGGGCAATGAGCAGTTCTTC
CASSFPGLAGNEQFF
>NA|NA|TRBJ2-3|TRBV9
TGTGCCAGCAGCGCCTCGACAGATACGCAGTATTTT
CASSASTDTQYF
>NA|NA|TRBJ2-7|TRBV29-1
TGCAGCGTTGAGGGCGTAGGGGGAGCCGAGCAGTACTTC
CSVEGVGGAEQYF
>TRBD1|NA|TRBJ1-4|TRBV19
TGTGCCAGTATGAACAGGGGGCTGCGTGAAAAACTGTTTTTT
CASMNRGLREKLFF
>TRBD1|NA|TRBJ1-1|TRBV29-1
TGCAGCGTGGAACAGGGGGCTGGAAACACTGAAGCTTTCTTT
CSVEQGAGNTEAFF
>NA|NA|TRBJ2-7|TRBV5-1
TGCGCCAGCAGCTTCTTAGAGGGCCCCTACGAGCAGTACTTC
CASSFLEGPYEQYF
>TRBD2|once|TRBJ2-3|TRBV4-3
TGCGCCAGCAGCCAAGTGCCTGGGACTAGCGGGGGGTGGGTAGATACGCAGTATTTT
CASSQVPGTSGGWVDTQYF
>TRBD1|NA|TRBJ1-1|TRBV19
TGTGCCAGTGGGACAGTCAAAGCGAACACTGAAGCTTTCTTT
CASGTVKANTEAFF
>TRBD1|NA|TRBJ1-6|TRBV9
TGTGCCAGCAGCCGACTGGGACAGTTAGGACCCAATTCACCCCTCCACTTT
CASSRLGQLGPNSPLHF
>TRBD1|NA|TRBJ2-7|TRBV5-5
TGTGCCAGCAGCTTTACAGGGGAGGAGCAGTACTTC
CASSFTGEEQYF
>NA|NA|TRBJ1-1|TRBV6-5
TGTGCCAGCAGTTACATCGGAGGTTTGAACACTGAAGCTTTCTTT
CASSYIGGLNTEAFF
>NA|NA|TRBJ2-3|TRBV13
TGTGCCAGCAGCTTAAAGCGCACAGATACGCAGTATTTT
CASSLKRTDTQYF
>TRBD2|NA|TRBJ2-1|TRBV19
TGTGCCAGTAGTGTATCTTTGGGACTAGTCCTTCACAATGAGCAGTTCTTC
CASSVSLGLVLHNEQFF
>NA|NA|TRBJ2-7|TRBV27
TGTGCCAGCAGTCCCCGGACAGTAGCCCCCTACGAGCAGTACTTC
CASSPRTVAPYEQYF
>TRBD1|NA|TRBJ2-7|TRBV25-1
TGTGCCAGCACCCAGGGGGCTTCCTACGAGCAGTACTTC
CASTQGASYEQYF
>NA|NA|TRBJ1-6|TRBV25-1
TGTGCCAGCAGGCCCCGGAGCTCCTATAATTCACCCCTCCACTTT
CASRPRSSYNSPLHF
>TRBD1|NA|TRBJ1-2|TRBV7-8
TGTGCCAGCAGCCAGGGACAGAACTATGGCTACACCTTC
CASSQGQNYGYTF